These T cell receptor beta chains were read from a single sample in a study of T-cell memory formation after mild COVID-19. TCRdb reprocessed the 5' RACE reads via MiXCR and lists one record per CDR3 protein. The data show fewer than 500,000 distinct CDR3 sequences, around 27% seen once. Sequenced sample: PBMCs or a T cell subset sorted from them (not recorded which). These receptors were obtained from an adult woman who had mild COVID-19 (a few samples of this study predate the infection). Cell type and time point are not known. CDR3s include the opening cysteine and the closing phenylalanine or tryptophan. Each record gives: clone size, D gene, V gene, J gene, CDR3 DNA, CDR3 protein. A D gene is named only where the DNA matches it firmly. Size is omitted from some rows. Given values are once, few, many or a class for expanded clones.

>-|-|TRBV18|TRBJ2-1
TGTGCCAGCTCACCATCGTCAGGGATGGCTTACAATGAGCAGTTCTTC
CASSPSSGMAYNEQFF
>-|TRBD1|TRBV18|TRBJ2-5
TGTGCCAGCTATAGCCCGACCCAACAGGGGGCTCGGGAGACCCAGTACTTC
CASYSPTQQGARETQYF
>once|-|TRBV7-7|TRBJ2-5
TGTGCCAGCAGCGAGCAACCCGACTGGGGTGAGACCCAGTACTTC
CASSEQPDWGETQYF
>-|TRBD2|TRBV7-8|TRBJ2-3
TGTGCCAGCAGCTTAGAGGGGACTAGCGGGTGGACAGATACGCAGTATTTT
CASSLEGTSGWTDTQYF
>-|TRBD2|TRBV4-3|TRBJ2-1
TGCGCCAGCAGCCAACTTTGGGCGGGAGGGGTTTACAATGAGCAGTTCTTC
CASSQLWAGGVYNEQFF
>-|-|TRBV20-1|TRBJ2-1
TGCAGTGCTAGAGATTTGGAATCCTACTACAATGAGCAGTTCTTC
CSARDLESYYNEQFF
>-|TRBD1|TRBV7-9|TRBJ1-6
TGTGCCAGCAGCGCGTGGACAGGCGGTGATTCACCCCTCCACTTT
CASSAWTGGDSPLHF
>few|-|TRBV7-2|TRBJ1-1
TGTGCCAGCAGCTTCTCCCGGGCCGCTGAAGCTTTCTTT
CASSFSRAAEAFF
>once|-|TRBV25-1|TRBJ2-1
TGTGCCAGCAGTGACCCTGTACCGACAGGCAGTCTTTCCTACAATGAGCAGTTCTTC
CASSDPVPTGSLSYNEQFF
>few|-|TRBV29-1|TRBJ1-4
TGCAGCGTTTACAGTGAAAAACTGTTTTTT
CSVYSEKLFF
>-|-|TRBV18|TRBJ1-1
TGTGCCAGCTCAAGGACGGAAAACACTGAAGCTTTCTTT
CASSRTENTEAFF
>-|TRBD1|TRBV6-5|TRBJ1-6
TGTGCCAGCAGCCCCTACCGGACAGGGGGGGATTCACCCCTCCACTTT
CASSPYRTGGDSPLHF
>many|TRBD1|TRBV5-1|TRBJ2-3
TGCGCCAGCAGCTTGGGACAGGGGGCCCGCACAGATACGCAGTATTTT
CASSLGQGARTDTQYF
>few|TRBD2|TRBV29-1|TRBJ2-3
TGCAGCGTTTCCAAAGCGGGGACTACAGATACGCAGTATTTT
CSVSKAGTTDTQYF
>-|-|TRBV10-3|TRBJ1-2
TGTGCCATCAGTGCAAGGCTGGCGGACTATGGCTACACCTTC
CAISARLADYGYTF
>-|-|TRBV7-9|TRBJ2-7
TGTGCCAGCAGCTTAGCGTTGCGGGAGCAGTACTTC
CASSLALREQYF
>-|-|TRBV24-1|TRBJ2-1
TGTGCCACCAGTGATTCGCGTTACGCCGTTTACAATGAGCAGTTCTTC
CATSDSRYAVYNEQFF
>-|TRBD1|TRBV7-8|TRBJ1-5
TGTGCCAGCAGCTTAGGTCACGGGACAGATAGCAATCAGCCCCAGCATTTT
CASSLGHGTDSNQPQHF
>few|-|TRBV7-9|TRBJ1-2
TGTGCCAGCAGTCGGACCCTCCCATATGGCTACACCTTC
CASSRTLPYGYTF
>few|-|TRBV29-1|TRBJ1-5
TGCAGCGTTGTAGTGGATCGCAATCAGCCCCAGCATTTT
CSVVVDRNQPQHF
>few|TRBD2|TRBV6-5|TRBJ2-7
TGTGCCAGCAGTTACTCGCGGGAGTTGGGGAACTACGAGCAGTACTTC
CASSYSRELGNYEQYF
>-|TRBD1|TRBV30|TRBJ2-2
TGTGCCTGGATCTTGGGACAGGCGAACACCGGGGAGCTGTTTTTT
CAWILGQANTGELFF
>few|-|TRBV11-2|TRBJ2-5
TGTGCCAGCAGCTTTCCGCTGGAGGTAGAGACCCAGTACTTC
CASSFPLEVETQYF
>-|-|TRBV3-1|TRBJ2-4
TGTGCCAGCAGCCAAATTTTTATAGGGAGGAACATTCAGTACTTC
CASSQIFIGRNIQYF
>-|-|TRBV7-9|TRBJ1-2
TGTGCCAGCAGCTTAGTAGTGGAGGGGTTGGATGGCTACACCTTC
CASSLVVEGLDGYTF
>-|TRBD2|TRBV2|TRBJ2-1
TGTGCCAGCAGTGGGACTAGCGGTCTTTATGCGCAGTTCTTC
CASSGTSGLYAQFF
>-|-|TRBV5-1|TRBJ1-1
TGCGCCAGCAGCCGAGGGGCAGGGGAAGCTGAAGCTTTCTTT
CASSRGAGEAEAFF
>-|-|TRBV5-1|TRBJ1-3
TGCGCCAGCAGCTTGGGGCGAGGCGAAGACACCATATATTTT
CASSLGRGEDTIYF
>few|-|TRBV12-3/TRBV12-4|TRBJ1-1
TGTGCCAGCAGTTTTAGTGCCGGCGGAATTACTGAAGCTTTCTTT
CASSFSAGGITEAFF